This TCR beta chain was identified during a study of T cell responses to AZD1222 COVID-19 vaccine (dated by TCRdb to the early 2020s). In the study overall: Because spike-specific TCR depth and breadth did not differ between the two schedules, AZD1222 recipients who got a second dose at roughly 4 weeks were pooled with those who got a second dose at roughly 12 weeks. A total of more than 230 trial participants underwent TCR sequencing, of whom about 210 had received two doses of AZD1222 and about 26 had received two doses of the MenACWY control vaccine. Trial participants were enrolled into age subgroups of 18-55, 56-69 and 70-plus years, which contained about 150, 27 and 61 TCR-sequenced participants, respectively.

Comments on this clone: Its binding antigen is unknown. Base-call qualities are not available, and no considerably larger clone is one nucleotide away.

According to the study, the label for this sample's time point signals: baseline before first vaccination. Vaccinee samples were obtained from the UK trials COV001 and COV002, which included a single-blind randomized controlled phase 2/3 trial of AZD1222 (ChAdOx1 nCoV-19) in healthy adults. For TCRbeta chain sequencing, PBMC samples from trial participants were taken at day 0 and at day 28 after the second dose. The CDR3 regions of human TCRbeta chains were analyzed by immunosequencing. The authors processed their data as follows. TCRs in the repertoires were matched against a reference library of SARS-CoV-2-specific TCRs that had been generated with the MIRA antigen-specificity platform. Breadth was defined as the fraction of unique TCRs that were SARS-CoV-2-associated. Depth was defined as the fraction of total T cells that were SARS-CoV-2-associated. Using the MIRA data, each spike-specific TCR was assigned both to the spike region to which the TCR was reactive and to a CD4 or CD8 class. Log10-transformed breadth and depth values were compared by one-way ANOVA with Sidak's multiple comparisons tests. TCRdb retrieved this table from immuneACCESS and kept in-frame rearrangements only. Not all clones are present; in checked studies, unresolved V genes account for under half, and no reason is known for the remainder. V and J calls and clone size are as listed in that table; D and trimming were resolved from the DNA. The sample has 150,000 to 200,000 clones on record, 90% of them singletons. Roughly 6% of the sample belongs to the ten largest clones.

Here is what the overall study found, with its caveats: Epitopes outside the regions mutated in the B.1.351 and B.1.1.7 variants were reportedly recognized by nearly half of the unique spike-specific TCRs. Because no samples from the day 14 peak response were available, repertoires could be characterized only after the peak T cell response. After two AZD1222 doses, spike-specific TCR breadth and depth were significantly higher than at day 0 and than in MenACWY recipients. Vaccine-associated CD4 TCRs spanned the whole spike protein, with dominant responses in regions 160-218 and 743-854. Most participants were white British and females outnumbered males, and the authors suggested that clonal diversity may have been underestimated. Conclusions about previously exposed vaccinees are limited, since just five or six AZD1222 recipients were seropositive for SARS-CoV-2 at baseline. The 56-69-year group was small, and its depth increase did not reach significance, likely because of low power.

The CDR3 runs 14 amino acids, cysteine and phenylalanine included. Only the CDR3 portion is preserved as DNA: 42 bases, with reading frame beginning at the first base. According to the germline V gene, CDR1 reads SGHTA and CDR2 reads FQGNSA. Compared with germline, V lacks 4 bases and J lacks 8 bases; bases without a gene match: 8. The origin of this receptor is an adult in good health. Sample: peripheral blood, taken on day 0 of AZD1222 vaccination. The sequence joins TRBV7-2 to TRBJ1-2; TRBD1 aligns with 9 central bases. CDR3 reads: CASSSRTGERGYTF. The DNA sequence reads TGTGCCAGCAGCTCCCGGACAGGGGAACGGGGCTACACCTTC.